This T cell receptor (beta chain) is drawn from a study of T cells expressing NK-cell markers. TCRdb re-called the 5' RACE reads, yielding one record per CDR3 amino acid sequence without DNA. This sample's clone table lists about 260,000 distinct CDR3 sequences. Looked up from germline, CDR1 is DFQATT and CDR2 is SNEGSKA (reference sequence). CDR3 length equals 13 residues. Whole-study findings and limits: The share of CD8+ T cells held by dominant NKG2C+ clonotypes was about 1.0-7.5% in about six donors.

A note on this clonotype: The target antigen is unknown.

The TCR sequence derives from a woman aged 18-69 years in good health. The chain joins TRBV20-1 to TRBJ1-2; the TRBD1 assignment by TCRdb is unverifiable without DNA. Specimen: blood T cells: a sorted CD56 or NKG2C T cell subset, CD4+ or CD8+ T cells, or bulk PBMC T cells (not recorded which). This CDR3 is CSANHRANYGYTF.